The entry below gives a single T cell receptor beta chain sequence along with its context. The antigen is undetermined. This CDR3 has 14 residues. V lost 3 bases and J lost 10, with 17 bases in between. Germline values: CDR1 KGHDR, CDR2 SFDVKD. Stimulation used approximately 9.5 ug/mL lysate from CMV-infected fibroblasts. CD40L-negative CD69-negative CD45RO-high memory CD4+ T cells were sorted as populations depleted of antigen-responding cells. The entry originates in a study of persistence of HIV-infected CD4 T cells. Sequencing used immunoSEQ version 4 in survey mode. Profiled with immunoSEQ multiplex PCR; TCRdb holds only in-frame clones, not every one. The sample records some 41,000 clones, approximately 80% being singletons. Study results and caveats: Compared with CD3/CD28-stimulated cells, CMV- and Gag-responding cells showed lower TCRbeta richness.

Sequenced material: CD4+ T cells sorted from PBMCs after roughly 18-hour stimulation, taken from a patient who received antiretroviral therapy. The rearrangement joins TRBV24-1 to TRBJ1-1; possibly TRBD1 for D (5 bases). The receptor's source is an adult man with HIV who was CMV-seropositive. CDR3 coding DNA: TGTGCCACCAGTGATCAAGAAGTCGTTAGGGGAGCTTTCTTT. Its translation is CATSDQEVVRGAFF.